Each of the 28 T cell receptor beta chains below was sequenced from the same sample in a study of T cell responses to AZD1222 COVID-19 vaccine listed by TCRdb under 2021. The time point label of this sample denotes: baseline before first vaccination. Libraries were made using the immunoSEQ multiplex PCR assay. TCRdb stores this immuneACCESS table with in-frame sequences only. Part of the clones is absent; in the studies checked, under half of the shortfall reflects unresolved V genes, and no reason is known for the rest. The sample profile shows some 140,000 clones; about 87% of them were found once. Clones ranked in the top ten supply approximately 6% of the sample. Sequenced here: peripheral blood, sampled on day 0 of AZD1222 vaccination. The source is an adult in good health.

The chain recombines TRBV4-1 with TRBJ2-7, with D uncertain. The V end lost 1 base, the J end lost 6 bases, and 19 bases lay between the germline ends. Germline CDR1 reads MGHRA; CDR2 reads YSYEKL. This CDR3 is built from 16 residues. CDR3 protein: CASSQGGTPGSSEQYF. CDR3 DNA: TGCGCCAGCAGCCAAGGTGGCACTCCCGGGTCGTCCGAGCAGTACTTC.

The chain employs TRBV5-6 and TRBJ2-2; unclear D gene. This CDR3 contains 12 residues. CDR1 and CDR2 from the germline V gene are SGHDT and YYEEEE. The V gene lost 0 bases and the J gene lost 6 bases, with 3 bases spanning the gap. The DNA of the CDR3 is TGTGCCAGCAGCTTGGCCGCCGGGGAGCTGTTTTTT. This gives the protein CASSLAAGELFF.

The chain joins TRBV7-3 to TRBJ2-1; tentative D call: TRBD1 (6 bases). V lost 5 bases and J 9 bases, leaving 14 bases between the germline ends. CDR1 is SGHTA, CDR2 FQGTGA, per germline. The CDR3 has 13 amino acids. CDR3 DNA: TGTGCCAGCAGCCACCCAGGGGTGCCTGAGCAGTTCTTC. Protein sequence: CASSHPGVPEQFF.

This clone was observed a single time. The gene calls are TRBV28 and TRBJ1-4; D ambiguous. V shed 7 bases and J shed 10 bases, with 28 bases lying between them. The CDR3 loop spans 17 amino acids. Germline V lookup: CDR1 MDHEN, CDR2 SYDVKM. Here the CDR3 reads CASTPSQTGREGRKLFF. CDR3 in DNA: TGTGCCAGCACCCCATCCCAGACTGGTAGGGAGGGAAGAAAACTGTTTTTT. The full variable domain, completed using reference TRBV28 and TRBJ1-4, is DVKVTQSSRYLVKRTGEKVFLECVQDMDHENMFWYRQDPGLGLRLIYFSYDVKMKEKGDIPEGYSVSREKKERFSLILESASTNQTSMYLCASTPSQTGREGRKLFFGSGTQLSVL.

The CDR3 loop is CATAPGQGFAEAFF. CDR3 in DNA: TGTGCCACCGCGCCGGGACAGGGGTTCGCTGAAGCTTTCTTT. The chain couples TRBV24-1 to TRBJ1-1; TRBD1 matches at 10 bases. The germline V gene encodes CDR1 KGHDR and CDR2 SFDVKD. The CDR3 runs 14 residues. With 9 bases clipped from V and 6 bases from J, the junction kept 9 bases outside the gene matches.

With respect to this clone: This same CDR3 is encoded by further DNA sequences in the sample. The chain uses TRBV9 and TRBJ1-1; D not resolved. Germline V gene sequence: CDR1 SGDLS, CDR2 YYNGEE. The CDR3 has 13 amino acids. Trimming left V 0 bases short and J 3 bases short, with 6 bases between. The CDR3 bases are TGTGCCAGCAGCGTAGATCTATACACTGAAGCTTTCTTT. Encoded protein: CASSVDLYTEAFF.

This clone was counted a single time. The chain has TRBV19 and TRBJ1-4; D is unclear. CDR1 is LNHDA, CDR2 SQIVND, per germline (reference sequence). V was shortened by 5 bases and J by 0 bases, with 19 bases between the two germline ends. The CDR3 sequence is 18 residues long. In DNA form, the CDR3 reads TGTGCCAGTAGTCGCTCTCGGGAGGCCCATGCAACTAATGAAAAACTGTTTTTT. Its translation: CASSRSREAHATNEKLFF.

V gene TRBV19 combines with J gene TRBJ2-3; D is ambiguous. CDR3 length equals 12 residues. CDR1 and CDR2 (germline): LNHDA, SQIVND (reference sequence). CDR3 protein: CASRSPTDTQYF. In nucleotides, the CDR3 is TGTGCAAGTCGGTCCCCCACAGATACGCAGTATTTT.

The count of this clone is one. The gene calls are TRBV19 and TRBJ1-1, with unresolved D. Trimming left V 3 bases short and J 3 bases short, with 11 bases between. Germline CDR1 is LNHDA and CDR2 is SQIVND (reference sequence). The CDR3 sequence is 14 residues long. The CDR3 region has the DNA TGTGCCAGTAGTATCCGGGCAGGAGACACTGAAGCTTTCTTT. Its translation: CASSIRAGDTEAFF.

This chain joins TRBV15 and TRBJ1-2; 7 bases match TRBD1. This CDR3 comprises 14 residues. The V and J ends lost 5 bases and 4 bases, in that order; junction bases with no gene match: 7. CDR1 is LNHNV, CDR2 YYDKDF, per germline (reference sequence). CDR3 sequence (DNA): TGTGCCACCAGCCTCCAGGGGGGTTTCTATGGCTACACCTTC. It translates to CATSLQGGFYGYTF.

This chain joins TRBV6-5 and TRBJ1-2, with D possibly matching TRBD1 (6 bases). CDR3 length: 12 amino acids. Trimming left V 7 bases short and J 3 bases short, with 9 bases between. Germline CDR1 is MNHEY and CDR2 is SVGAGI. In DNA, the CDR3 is TGTGCCAGCACGAGGGGGGACTATGGCTACACCTTC. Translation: CASTRGDYGYTF.

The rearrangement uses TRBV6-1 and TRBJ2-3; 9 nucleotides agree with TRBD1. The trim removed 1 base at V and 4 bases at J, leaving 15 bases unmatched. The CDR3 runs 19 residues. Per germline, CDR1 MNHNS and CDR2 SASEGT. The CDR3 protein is CASSEGMGQGYSAADTQYF. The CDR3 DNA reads TGTGCCAGCAGTGAAGGAATGGGACAGGGCTACTCCGCCGCAGATACGCAGTATTTT.

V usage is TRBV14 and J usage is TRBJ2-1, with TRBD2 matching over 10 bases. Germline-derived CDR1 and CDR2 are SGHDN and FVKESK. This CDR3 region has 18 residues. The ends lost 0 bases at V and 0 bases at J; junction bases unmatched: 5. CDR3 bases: TGTGCCAGCAGCCAAGAACTAGCGGGGACAAGCTCCTACAATGAGCAGTTCTTC. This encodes CASSQELAGTSSYNEQFF.

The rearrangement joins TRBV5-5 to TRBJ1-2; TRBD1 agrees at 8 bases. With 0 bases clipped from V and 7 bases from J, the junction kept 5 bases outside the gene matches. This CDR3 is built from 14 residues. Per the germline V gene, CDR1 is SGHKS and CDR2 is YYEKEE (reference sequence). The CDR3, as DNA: TGTGCCAGCAGCTTGGGGGGCGGACAGGGTGGCTACACCTTC. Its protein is CASSLGGGQGGYTF.

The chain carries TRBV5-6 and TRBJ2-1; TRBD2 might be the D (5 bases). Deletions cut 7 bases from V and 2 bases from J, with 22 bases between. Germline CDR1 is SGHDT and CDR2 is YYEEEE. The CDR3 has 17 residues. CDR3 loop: CASGLAGPPNPYNEQFF. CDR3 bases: TGTGCCAGCGGTTTGGCGGGCCCCCCTAATCCCTACAATGAGCAGTTCTTC.

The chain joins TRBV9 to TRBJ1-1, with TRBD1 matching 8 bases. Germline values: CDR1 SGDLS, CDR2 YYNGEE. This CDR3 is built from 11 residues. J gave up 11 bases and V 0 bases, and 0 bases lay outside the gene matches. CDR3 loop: CASSVGTGAFF. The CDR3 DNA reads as TGTGCCAGCAGCGTAGGGACAGGGGCTTTCTTT. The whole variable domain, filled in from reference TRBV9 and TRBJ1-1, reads DSGVTQTPKHLITATGQRVTLRCSPRSGDLSVYWYQQSLDQGLQFLIQYYNGEERAKGNILERFSAQQFPDLHSELNLSSLELGDSALYFCASSVGTGAFFGQGTRLTVV.

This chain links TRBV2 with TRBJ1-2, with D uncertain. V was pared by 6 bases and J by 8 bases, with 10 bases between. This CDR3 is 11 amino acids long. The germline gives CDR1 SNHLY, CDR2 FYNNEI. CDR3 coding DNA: TGTGCCAGCAGCGTCGGTCTGGGCTACACCTTC. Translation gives CASSVGLGYTF.

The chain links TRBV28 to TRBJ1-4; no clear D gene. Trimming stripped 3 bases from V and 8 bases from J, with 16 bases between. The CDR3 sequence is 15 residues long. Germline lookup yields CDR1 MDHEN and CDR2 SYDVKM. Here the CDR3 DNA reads TGTGCCAGCAGTTTGGTAGAGGGTCTTGGAGAAAAACTGTTTTTT. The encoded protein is CASSLVEGLGEKLFF.

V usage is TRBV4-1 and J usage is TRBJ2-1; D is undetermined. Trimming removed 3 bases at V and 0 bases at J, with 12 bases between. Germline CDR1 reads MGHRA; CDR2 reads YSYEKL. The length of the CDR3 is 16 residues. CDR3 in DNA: TGCGCCAGCAGCCAGGAAAGTCCTCTCTCCTACAATGAGCAGTTCTTC. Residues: CASSQESPLSYNEQFF.

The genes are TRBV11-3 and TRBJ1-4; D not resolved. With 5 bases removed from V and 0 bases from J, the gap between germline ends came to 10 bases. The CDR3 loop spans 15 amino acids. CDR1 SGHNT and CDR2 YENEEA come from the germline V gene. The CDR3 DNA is TGTGCCAGCAGCCCGGTGGGAGCAACTAATGAAAAACTGTTTTTT. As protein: CASSPVGATNEKLFF.

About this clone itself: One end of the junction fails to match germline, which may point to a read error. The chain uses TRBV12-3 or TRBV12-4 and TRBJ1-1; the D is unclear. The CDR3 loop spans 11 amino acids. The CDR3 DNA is TGTGCCAGCAGCTATCGGGTGGTGATCTACTTT. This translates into CASSYRVVIYF.

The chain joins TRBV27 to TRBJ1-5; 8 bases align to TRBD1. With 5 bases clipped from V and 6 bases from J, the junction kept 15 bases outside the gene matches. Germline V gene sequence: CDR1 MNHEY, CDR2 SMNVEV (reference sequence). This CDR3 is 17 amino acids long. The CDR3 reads CASSHGTGGGQAQPQHF. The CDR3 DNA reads TGTGCCAGCAGTCACGGGACAGGAGGGGGTCAGGCTCAGCCCCAGCATTTT.

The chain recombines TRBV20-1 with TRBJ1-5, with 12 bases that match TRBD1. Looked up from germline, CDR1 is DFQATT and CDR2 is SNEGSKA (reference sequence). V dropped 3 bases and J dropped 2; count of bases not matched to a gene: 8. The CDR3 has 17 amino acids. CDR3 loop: CSASRGQGAIGNQPQHF. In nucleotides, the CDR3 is TGCAGTGCTAGTCGGGGACAGGGGGCGATTGGCAATCAGCCCCAGCATTTT.

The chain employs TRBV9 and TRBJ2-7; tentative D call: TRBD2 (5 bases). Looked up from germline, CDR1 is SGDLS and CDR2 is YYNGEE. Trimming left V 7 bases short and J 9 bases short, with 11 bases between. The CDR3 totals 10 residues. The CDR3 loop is CASQRIGQYF. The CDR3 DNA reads TGTGCCAGCCAGCGGATCGGGCAGTACTTC. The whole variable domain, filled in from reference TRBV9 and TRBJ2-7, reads DSGVTQTPKHLITATGQRVTLRCSPRSGDLSVYWYQQSLDQGLQFLIQYYNGEERAKGNILERFSAQQFPDLHSELNLSSLELGDSALYFCASQRIGQYFGPGTRLTVT.

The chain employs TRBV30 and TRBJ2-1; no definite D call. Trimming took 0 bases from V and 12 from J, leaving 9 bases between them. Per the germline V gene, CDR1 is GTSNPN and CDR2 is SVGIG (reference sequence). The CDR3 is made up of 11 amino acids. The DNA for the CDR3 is TGTGCCTGGAGTGTACTCACTACGCAGTTCTTC. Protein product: CAWSVLTTQFF.

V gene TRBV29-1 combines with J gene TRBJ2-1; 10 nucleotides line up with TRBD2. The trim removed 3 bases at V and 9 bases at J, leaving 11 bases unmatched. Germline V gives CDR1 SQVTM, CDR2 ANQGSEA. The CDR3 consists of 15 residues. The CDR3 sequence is CSVDQLLAGVGEQFF. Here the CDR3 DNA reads TGCAGCGTTGATCAGCTCCTAGCGGGAGTCGGTGAGCAGTTCTTC.

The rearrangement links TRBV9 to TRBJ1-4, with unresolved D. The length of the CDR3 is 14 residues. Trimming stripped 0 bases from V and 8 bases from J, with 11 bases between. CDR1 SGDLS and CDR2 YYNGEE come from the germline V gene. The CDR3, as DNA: TGTGCCAGCAGCGTAGCTGGGAAGACGGAAAAACTGTTTTTT. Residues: CASSVAGKTEKLFF.

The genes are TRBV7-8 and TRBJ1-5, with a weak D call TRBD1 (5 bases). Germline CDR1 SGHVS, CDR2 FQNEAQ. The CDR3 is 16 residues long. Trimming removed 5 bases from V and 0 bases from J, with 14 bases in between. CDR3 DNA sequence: TGTGCCAGCAGCCTTAAGTGGGGACTTAGCAATCAGCCCCAGCATTTT. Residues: CASSLKWGLSNQPQHF.